These 19 T cell receptor beta chains came from one sample sequenced in a study of long-term antiretroviral therapy in people with HIV. At the survey level, the v3.0 immunoSEQ assay was run. The assay was immunoSEQ multiplex PCR, and TCRdb's table has in-frame clones only and misses some. The table has fewer than 30,000 clones, more than 65% seen once. The material was unsorted PBMCs, obtained 1.1 years before starting antiretroviral therapy. The receptors here all came from a woman aged 25 to 39 with HIV.

V and J are TRBV6-5 and TRBJ1-2, with D perhaps TRBD1 (6 bases). Trimming cost V 0 bases and J 8 bases, with 19 bases left between them. The CDR3 extends over 16 amino acids. CDR1 is MNHEY and CDR2 is SVGAGI in the germline V gene. The CDR3 spells CASSYSLQGPSWGYTF. The CDR3, as DNA: TGTGCCAGCAGTTACTCACTTCAGGGGCCCTCGTGGGGCTACACCTTC.

This chain uses TRBV7-2 with TRBJ1-6; D might be TRBD1 (5 bases). V gave up 1 base and J gave up 6 bases, with 13 bases separating them. CDR3 length equals 16 residues. Germline loops: CDR1 SGHTA, CDR2 FQGNSA. This CDR3 is CASSLEGDRFNSPLHF. The CDR3 region has the DNA TGTGCCAGCAGCTTAGAGGGCGACAGATTTAATTCACCCCTCCACTTT.

This chain links TRBV11-2 with TRBJ1-2; unclear D gene. V shed 5 bases and J shed 2 bases, with 15 bases lying between them. Germline V lookup: CDR1 SGHAT, CDR2 FQNNGV. The CDR3 totals 15 residues. CDR3 nucleotide sequence: TGTGCCAGCAGCCAACAAAGGGCAGGAAACTATGGCTACACCTTC. Its translation: CASSQQRAGNYGYTF.

The chain couples TRBV2 to TRBJ1-5; 12 bases match TRBD1. CDR1 is SNHLY, CDR2 FYNNEI, per germline. This CDR3 is built from 15 residues. V lost 4 bases, J lost 6 bases, and 4 bases stayed unmatched. The CDR3 DNA reads TGTGCCAGCAGTGGGGGACAGGGGGCGGGTCAGCCCCAGCATTTT. It is translated as CASSGGQGAGQPQHF.

The rearrangement links TRBV2 to TRBJ2-2; TRBD1 might be the D (6 bases). The CDR3 has 16 amino acids. The V end lost 5 bases, the J end lost 5 bases, and 18 bases lay between the germline ends. Germline V lookup: CDR1 SNHLY, CDR2 FYNNEI. The CDR3 spells CASSRLQGRVTGELFF. The CDR3 coding sequence is TGTGCCAGCAGTCGGTTACAGGGTCGTGTGACCGGGGAGCTGTTTTTT.

V is TRBV5-1 and J is TRBJ2-1, with a tentative D call TRBD2 (5 bases). Germline V gene lookup returns CDR1 SGHRS and CDR2 YFSETQ. Trimming shortened V by 3 bases and J by 8 bases, and 15 bases separated the two germline ends. The length of the CDR3 is 14 residues. CDR3: CASSSELVGYEQFF. The DNA of the CDR3 is TGCGCCAGCAGCTCGGAACTAGTGGGCTATGAGCAGTTCTTC.

CDR3 coding DNA: TGTGCCAGCAGTGTAACAGGGACAGCTACCCGTCGTGGGCAGTACTTC. This gives the protein CASSVTGTATRRGQYF. The chain joins TRBV6-1 to TRBJ2-7; 7 bases fit TRBD1. The ends lost 4 bases at V and 9 bases at J; junction bases unmatched: 18. The V gene's germline CDR1 is MNHNS and CDR2 SASEGT. This CDR3 has 16 amino acids.

The chain combines TRBV7-2 with TRBJ1-1; D is unresolved. The germline V gene encodes CDR1 SGHTA and CDR2 FQGNSA. The germline V and J ends were trimmed by 2 bases and 7 bases, with 11 bases remaining between them. This CDR3 region has 13 residues. The CDR3 loop is CASSLRVDIEAFF. The CDR3 DNA follows: TGTGCCAGCAGCTTAAGGGTAGACATTGAAGCTTTCTTT.

V usage is TRBV6-1 and J usage is TRBJ2-1; maybe TRBD2 (7 bases). Germline V gives CDR1 MNHNS, CDR2 SASEGT. Trimming took off 6 bases at V and 6 bases at J, with 18 bases between the two ends. The CDR3 has 15 residues. The CDR3 here is CASSVRGTTLNEQFF. The CDR3 DNA is TGTGCCAGCAGCGTTAGGGGGACTACCCTCAATGAGCAGTTCTTC.

The J gene is TRBJ2-3, the V gene TRBV7-3, with TRBD2 identical over 7 bases. V lost 4 bases and J lost 4; bases outside the gene matches: 11. This CDR3 comprises 16 residues. Germline V gene data show CDR1 as SGHTA and CDR2 as FQGTGA. DNA of the CDR3: TGTGCCAGCAGCTCATCCCCCCTGGGGGGGTCAGATACGCAGTATTTT. This encodes CASSSSPLGGSDTQYF.

The rearrangement joins TRBV5-1 to TRBJ1-1; no clear D. V was pared by 1 base and J by 3 bases, with 10 bases between. Germline lookup yields CDR1 SGHRS and CDR2 YFSETQ. The CDR3 is 14 amino acids. The chain's CDR3 is CASSLPERDTEAFF. In DNA, the CDR3 is TGCGCCAGCAGCTTGCCAGAGCGGGACACTGAAGCTTTCTTT.

This clone was picked up a small number of times. V is TRBV10-3 and J is TRBJ2-2; D may be TRBD1 or TRBD2 (5 bases each). Germline loops: CDR1 ENHRY, CDR2 SYGVKD. The CDR3 runs 15 residues. V was trimmed by 2 bases and J by 6 bases, leaving 13 bases between them. The CDR3 DNA follows: TGTGCCATCAGTGAGGAGGGGTTAGGCTCCGGGGAGCTGTTTTTT. It specifies CAISEEGLGSGELFF.

This chain links TRBV19 with TRBJ2-7; D is unresolved. Germline CDR1 LNHDA, CDR2 SQIVND (reference sequence). V was trimmed by 0 bases and J by 0 bases, leaving 6 bases between them. The CDR3 spans 14 residues. The CDR3 nucleotides are TGTGCCAGTAGTATAGATCGGAACTCCTACGAGCAGTACTTC. It is translated as CASSIDRNSYEQYF.

The gene calls are TRBV9 and TRBJ1-3; unclear D gene. CDR1 SGDLS and CDR2 YYNGEE come from the germline V gene. V dropped 10 bases and J dropped 3 bases, with 17 bases sitting between them. This CDR3 region has 14 residues. The CDR3 DNA follows: TGTGCCTCGGGAGGGCCAGGAGGTGGAAACACCATATATTTT. Translated, it gives CASGGPGGGNTIYF.

V is TRBV2 and J is TRBJ1-2; D unresolved. CDR3 length: 14 amino acids. Per the germline V gene, CDR1 is SNHLY and CDR2 is FYNNEI. Trimming left V 3 bases short and J 2 bases short, with 10 bases between. CDR3 sequence reads: CASSERGPNYGYTF. The CDR3 nucleotides read TGTGCCAGCAGTGAGCGAGGGCCCAACTATGGCTACACCTTC.

As DNA, the CDR3 is TGTGCCAGCAGTTTTTCGCACAGGAGATACGAGCAGTACTTC. Translation gives CASSFSHRRYEQYF. The V gene is TRBV27, the J gene TRBJ2-7, with D tentatively TRBD1 (5 bases). The CDR3 has 14 amino acids. Trimming cost V 3 bases and J 4 bases, with 13 bases left between them. Germline V lookup: CDR1 MNHEY, CDR2 SMNVEV (reference sequence).

The chain links TRBV6-5 to TRBJ2-3; D call uncertain. Germline V CDR1 and CDR2: MNHEY, SVGAGI. V shed 7 bases and J shed 3 bases, with 14 bases lying between them. This CDR3 region has 14 residues. The CDR3 nucleotides read TGTGCCAGCATGTCAACCCTATCTACAGATACGCAGTATTTT. It encodes CASMSTLSTDTQYF.

This chain joins TRBV7-9 and TRBJ1-6; TRBD1 is a possible D gene (6 bases). Germline CDR1 reads SEHNR; CDR2 reads FQNEAQ (reference sequence). The ends were cut back, 1 base at V and 6 bases at J, with 19 bases in the middle. The CDR3 is 18 amino acids. The CDR3 loop is CASSLEISTGGFNSPLHF. The DNA for the CDR3 is TGTGCCAGCAGCTTAGAAATTTCGACAGGAGGTTTTAATTCACCCCTCCACTTT.

The chain combines TRBV9 with TRBJ1-3; TRBD1 matches 7 bases. Unmatched junction bases numbered 8, after V lost 3 bases and J lost 2 bases. This CDR3 contains 16 residues. Per the germline V gene, CDR1 is SGDLS and CDR2 is YYNGEE. The CDR3 DNA reads as TGTGCCAGCAGCGCCCGACAGGGTTCAACTGGAAACACCATATATTTT. Translating gives CASSARQGSTGNTIYF.